This T cell receptor beta chain originates from a study of blood T cell repertoires in COVID-19. Study-wide context: The United States, Italy and Spain provided the acute and convalescent COVID-19 samples. Nucleic acid was either cDNA or gDNA, and it came from T cells, B-cell-depleted T cells, or PBMCs.

About this clone itself: The same CDR3 arises from other DNA sequences in this sample as well.

The germline V gene encodes CDR1 MNHNS and CDR2 SASEGT. The CDR3 extends over 16 amino acids. V shed 4 bases and J shed 0 bases, with 13 bases lying between them. Libraries were prepared by immunoSEQ multiplex PCR; TCRdb keeps only in-frame clonotypes and omits some of them. The table has approximately 210,000 clones, under 90% seen once. The study assigned cohorts using participant-reported clinical history. This clonotype was obtained from a woman in her 50s with acute COVID-19. V usage is TRBV6-1 and J usage is TRBJ2-1; D is perhaps TRBD2 (5 bases). Sequencing was performed on PBMCs or T cells enriched from blood (not recorded which). The CDR3 spells CASSATLASSYNEQFF. The DNA of the CDR3 is TGTGCCAGCAGTGCAACCCTAGCAAGCTCCTACAATGAGCAGTTCTTC.